Listed here is a single T cell receptor (beta chain). These data come from a study of blood T cell repertoires in COVID-19. Original processing notes: Scientists estimated how many nucleated cells there were by amplifying reference gene primers. Clones were sequenced by immunoSEQ multiplex PCR, and TCRdb holds only the in-frame ones, with some missing. V and J calls and clone size are given by that table; D and trimming were obtained from the DNA. This sample has about 130,000 clones; about four fifths occur once, and the top ten carry about 3%. Per the germline V gene, CDR1 is MNHNS and CDR2 is SASEGT. The ends were cut back, 2 bases at V and 2 bases at J, with 19 bases in the middle. This CDR3 region has 18 residues.

V usage is TRBV6-1 and J usage is TRBJ1-5; D uncertain. The sequencing sample was made of peripheral blood. This receptor was identified in a woman older than 75 with acute or convalescent COVID-19. CDR3 nucleotide sequence: TGTGCCAGCAGTGAACTTTGGGCAGGCCTGGTGGGCAATCAGCCCCAGCATTTT. It codes for CASSELWAGLVGNQPQHF.